What follows are 20 T cell receptor beta chains derived from one specimen sequenced in a study of blood T cell repertoires in COVID-19. Assay: immunoSEQ multiplex PCR; the TCRdb copy retains only in-frame clones and omits some. The sample records 410,000 or so clones, approximately 89% being singletons. The sequenced material came from peripheral blood. These receptors originate from a woman aged 40 to 50 with COVID-19, enrolled during active disease.

About this clone itself: Germline and junction disagree at one end, which may indicate a read error. The V gene is TRBV7-7, the J gene TRBJ2-5; D remains ambiguous. Germline V CDR1 and CDR2: SSHAT, FNYEAQ (reference sequence). This CDR3 is built from 13 residues. The CDR3 sequence: CASSLLLFETQYF. The CDR3 bases are TGTGCTAGCAGCTTACTCTTATTCGAGACCCAGTACTTC.

V gene TRBV25-1 combines with J gene TRBJ1-1; D is undetermined. CDR1 is MGHDK, CDR2 SYGVNS, per germline. This CDR3 has 14 residues. Trimming cost V 0 bases and J 4 bases, with 9 bases left between them. The CDR3 protein is CASSEYGVGTEAFF. Written as DNA, the CDR3 is TGTGCCAGCAGTGAATACGGGGTAGGCACTGAAGCTTTCTTT.

The V call is TRBV19, the J call TRBJ2-7; 10 nucleotides line up with TRBD2. This CDR3 is 15 amino acids long. V lost 6 bases and J lost 1; bases outside the gene matches: 6. Germline CDR1 and CDR2: LNHDA and SQIVND (reference sequence). In DNA, the CDR3 is TGTGCCAGTAGCACCAAGGGACTAGCGTCCTACGAGCAGTACTTC. Its protein product is CASSTKGLASYEQYF.

The V call is TRBV21-1, the J call TRBJ2-1; the listed D gene, TRBD2, was not tested against the DNA. TRBV21-1 is termed a pseudogene. The CDR3 totals 16 residues. Here the CDR3 DNA reads TGTGCCAGCAGCAAAGAAAGGCTTCGGGAATACAATGAGCAGTTCTTC. This gives the protein CASSKERLREYNEQFF.

V usage is TRBV6-2 or TRBV6-3 and J usage is TRBJ1-1; no reliable D call. Trimming stripped 4 bases from V and 1 base from J, with 19 bases between. The germline CDR1 and CDR2 sequences are MNHEY and SVGEGT. The length of the CDR3 is 17 residues. In nucleotides, the CDR3 is TGTGCCAGCAGTTCCCAAATAACGCGAAACTGGAACACTGAAGCTTTCTTT. It translates to CASSSQITRNWNTEAFF.

The chain couples TRBV2 to TRBJ1-5, with D unresolved. Germline V gene data show CDR1 as SNHLY and CDR2 as FYNNEI. The CDR3 contains 13 residues. Between the trimmed V and J ends, which lost 3 bases and 0 bases, there was a span of 3 bases. CDR3 coding DNA: TGTGCCAGCAGTGATTATAGCAATCAGCCCCAGCATTTT. It codes for CASSDYSNQPQHF.

This rearrangement joins TRBV6-5 to TRBJ1-6, with unresolved D. The length of the CDR3 is 15 residues. Per germline, CDR1 MNHEY and CDR2 SVGAGI. V lost 5 bases, J lost 7 bases, and 15 bases lay in between. This chain's CDR3 is CASSLRVPGNSPLHF. DNA for the CDR3: TGTGCCAGCAGTCTCCGGGTCCCGGGAAATTCACCCCTCCACTTT.

Worth noting for this clone: The sample contains more than one DNA sequence encoding this CDR3. The rearrangement joins TRBV9 to TRBJ1-1; the D gene is possibly TRBD1 (5 bases). CDR1 SGDLS and CDR2 YYNGEE come from the germline V gene. V was cut by 3 bases and J by 5 bases, with 8 bases left in between. The CDR3 extends over 12 amino acids. The DNA for the CDR3 is TGTGCCAGCAGCGCCCAGGGTACTGAAGCTTTCTTT. Residues: CASSAQGTEAFF.

J is TRBJ2-2 and V is TRBV7-9; TRBD1 aligns across 11 bases. This CDR3 spans 14 amino acids. Trimming removed 8 bases from V and 6 bases from J; junction bases left unmatched: 5. Germline V lookup: CDR1 SEHNR, CDR2 FQNEAQ (reference sequence). This CDR3 is CASPRTGGPGELFF. The CDR3 DNA reads TGTGCCAGCCCGCGGACAGGGGGCCCCGGGGAGCTGTTTTTT.

The V gene is TRBV9, the J gene TRBJ1-4; 7 bases are a match to TRBD1. The CDR3 covers 16 residues. V gave up 4 bases and J gave up 2 bases; unmatched junction bases: 8. Germline assignment: CDR1 SGDLS and CDR2 YYNGEE. Written as DNA, the CDR3 is TGTGCCAGCAGCCAGACAGGGAGTGCGACTAATGAAAAACTGTTTTTT. It encodes CASSQTGSATNEKLFF.

CDR3 DNA sequence: TGTGCCAGCAGTGAAGTTTTGGGCAGGGGAACTGGAAACACCATATATTTT. This codes for CASSEVLGRGTGNTIYF. The V gene is TRBV6-1, the J gene TRBJ1-3; possibly TRBD1 for D (6 bases). V was cut by 1 base and J by 2 bases, with 15 bases left in between. The CDR3 runs 17 residues. Germline V lookup: CDR1 MNHNS, CDR2 SASEGT.

This chain connects TRBV6-5 to TRBJ1-4, with D unclear. The germline CDR1 and CDR2 sequences are MNHEY and SVGAGI. The CDR3 sequence is 13 residues long. Deletions cut 10 bases from V and 8 bases from J, with 17 bases between. As DNA, the CDR3 is TGTGCCAACCCTGAGGCGCGTGGGGAAAAACTGTTTTTT. This sequence encodes CANPEARGEKLFF.

The rearrangement links TRBV28 to TRBJ1-1; a possible D gene is TRBD1 (5 bases). Germline assignment: CDR1 MDHEN and CDR2 SYDVKM. V was clipped by 3 bases and J by 4 bases, with 12 bases between them. CDR3 size: 14 residues. Written as DNA, the CDR3 is TGTGCCAGCAGTTTTACCGGGAGGGGCACTGAAGCTTTCTTT. Its translation is CASSFTGRGTEAFF.

V usage is TRBV11-2 and J usage is TRBJ1-3, with D hard to call. CDR1 and CDR2 (germline): SGHAT, FQNNGV. V lost 5 bases to trimming and J lost 3 bases, with 11 bases between them. The CDR3 is 14 residues long. The CDR3 here is CASSPRDLGNTIYF. In DNA, the CDR3 is TGTGCCAGCAGCCCCCGGGATCTTGGAAACACCATATATTTT. Using reference TRBV11-2 and TRBJ1-3 for the parts outside the CDR3, the full variable domain is EAGVAQSPRYKIIEKRQSVAFWCNPISGHATLYWYQQILGQGPKLLIQFQNNGVVDDSQLPKDRFSAERLKGVDSTLKIQPAKLEDSAVYLCASSPRDLGNTIYFGEGSWLTVV.

This clone showed up just once. The rearrangement uses TRBV3-1 (or the pseudogene TRBV3-2) and TRBJ1-1; D uncertain. The CDR3 runs to 14 residues. With 4 bases removed from V and 1 base from J, the gap between germline ends came to 10 bases. Germline values: CDR1 LGHDT, CDR2 YNNKEL (reference sequence). Here the CDR3 reads CASSPSYSNTEAFF. For the CDR3, the DNA is TGTGCCAGCAGCCCCAGTTATTCGAACACTGAAGCTTTCTTT.

The chain couples TRBV28 to TRBJ1-5; the D gene is possibly TRBD1 (5 bases). Germline V CDR1 and CDR2: MDHEN, SYDVKM. V lost 6 bases and J lost 9, with 15 bases in between. The CDR3 is 13 amino acids. CDR3 sequence (DNA): TGTGCCAGCAGATGGGGGGAGAGAGGGCCCCAGCATTTT. Its translation: CASRWGERGPQHF.

This clone appeared a few times. This chain connects TRBV4-3 to TRBJ2-2; tentatively, D is TRBD1 (6 bases). This CDR3 spans 16 amino acids. CDR1 and CDR2 (germline): LGHNA, YSLEER. Trimming took off 4 bases at V and 1 base at J, with 13 bases between the two ends. The CDR3 DNA reads TGCGCCAGCAGCCCCGGACTGGGACAGAACACCGGGGAGCTGTTTTTT. It encodes CASSPGLGQNTGELFF.

This sequence joins TRBV27 and TRBJ2-7; 14 bases agree with TRBD2. Trimming cost V 4 bases and J 3 bases; bases outside gene matches: 8. From germline, CDR1 is MNHEY and CDR2 SMNVEV (reference sequence). The CDR3 runs 17 residues. The CDR3 nucleotides are TGTGCCAGCAGTTCACCGGGACTAGCGGGAGTTAACTACGAGCAGTACTTC. It translates to CASSSPGLAGVNYEQYF.

The chain uses TRBV27 and TRBJ2-7, with a possible D match to TRBD2 (6 bases). Germline CDR1 reads MNHEY; CDR2 reads SMNVEV (reference sequence). V was shortened by 6 bases and J by 0 bases, with 15 bases between the two germline ends. The CDR3 length is 15 residues. The CDR3 coding sequence is TGTGCCAGCAGACTCGCTCCGGGACTCTCCTACGAGCAGTACTTC. This translates into CASRLAPGLSYEQYF.

This chain uses TRBV2 with TRBJ1-1, with D possibly being TRBD1 (5 bases). This CDR3 has 14 amino acids. Germline CDR1 is SNHLY and CDR2 is FYNNEI. Trimming removed 6 bases at V and 5 bases at J, with 16 bases between. CDR3 sequence reads: CASRGDVGGTEAFF. For the CDR3, the DNA is TGTGCCAGCAGGGGCGATGTTGGGGGGACTGAAGCTTTCTTT.